The following is a T cell receptor (beta chain) sequence with its context. Its antigen remains unidentified. Qualities for individual bases were not recorded, and no much larger clone is one base off. The sample belongs to a study of brain T cells in children with intractable seizures (dated by TCRdb to the early 2020s). In terms of the full investigation: As a first screen for immune gene transcripts, resected brain tissue from 40 to 60 pediatric epilepsy surgery cases was run on a NanoString immunology panel. Among the roughly twelve selected surgery cases, eight also had pre-surgery blood sequenced, leaving four with brain tissue only. Broader findings and caveats from the paper: Viral specificity was inferred only from CDR3 sequence similarity, and patients' HCMV serostatus was unknown. Because pre- and post-surgery blood were sequenced to different depths, clones absent from the pre-surgery sample may reflect undersampling.

The immunoSEQ assay was applied to genomic DNA to generate the TCR beta chain sequences. The original pipeline was this. Any CDR3 sequence that did not begin with the conserved framework cysteine at position 104 was removed by hand. To get clonality, the normalized Shannon's Diversity Index was subtracted from one, giving values from 0 (maximal diversity) to 1 (oligoclonal). Chi-squared comparison-of-proportions tests were used to check whether the frequency of the same CDR3 differed between samples, for example brain versus blood. Public clonotypes were found by searching immuneACCESS, and the VDJdb browser was used to assess similarity to known antiviral clonotypes. TCRdb holds this immuneACCESS table with in-frame rearrangements only. Some clones are missing; in checked studies, unresolved V genes explain under half, and the rest has no known cause. V, J and clone size were drawn from that table, and D and trimming were deduced from the DNA. For this sample the table gives 110,000 or so clones, of which 94% were detected only once. The ten largest clonotypes hold roughly 4% of the sample.

From the cysteine through the phenylalanine, the CDR3 covers 15 amino acids. Of the read, only the CDR3 DNA is kept; its 45 bases are in frame from base 1. Trimming removed 4 bases from V and 4 bases from J; the gene matches leave 6 bases unexplained. From the germline V gene (reference sequence), CDR1 is LGHDT and CDR2 is YNNKEL. The sample's time point label is to be understood as: resected brain tissue, or blood drawn just prior to surgery. Surgery cases with the highest brain T cell transcript signatures were selected for TCR beta chain sequencing of brain tissue and, where available, blood. Before surgery, patients had received at least one anti-epileptic drug. TCR-sequenced patients were children with drug-resistant epilepsy due to tuberous sclerosis complex, focal cortical dysplasia, Rasmussen encephalitis or hemimegalencephaly. The blood samples were collected right before the epilepsy surgery. Bulk genomic DNA was extracted from unsorted brain tissue and whole blood with the Monarch genomic DNA purification kit.

This sequence originates from a boy under two years old with hemimegalencephaly and intractable seizures. The V and J segments used are TRBV3-1 (or the pseudogene TRBV3-2) and TRBJ2-5; 10 junctional bases match TRBD2. The sequences come from peripheral blood, collected at surgery. For the CDR3, the sequence is CASSPGLAVPETQYF. The base sequence is TGTGCCAGCAGCCCCGGACTAGCGGTACCAGAGACCCAGTACTTC.